The next 5 T cell receptor beta chains were all read from a single sample in a study of cytomegalovirus exposure and HLA in healthy donors. Primers included in the PCR were 60 Vbeta and 13 Jbeta primers. Sequenced by immunoSEQ multiplex PCR; TCRdb stores in-frame clones only, minus some. The profile shows approximately 82,000 clones, 10% of them singletons. The specimen was PBMCs. The receptors were sampled from a man aged 55 to 70 in good health and CMV-seropositive.

This clone turned up a few times. The V gene is TRBV7-9, the J gene TRBJ2-1; TRBD2 matches at 11 bases. With V trimmed by 2 bases and J by 7 bases, 4 bases remained unmatched. The CDR3 length is 15 residues. Germline CDR1 reads SEHNR; CDR2 reads FQNEAQ (reference sequence). CDR3 DNA: TGTGCCAGCAGCTTATTAGCGGGAGGGGCAAATGAGCAGTTCTTC. Residues: CASSLLAGGANEQFF.

CDR3 region: CASSSPSSFHTEAFF. The CDR3 DNA is TGTGCCAGCAGTTCCCCCTCCTCCTTCCACACTGAAGCTTTCTTT. V gene TRBV27 combines with J gene TRBJ1-1; no definite D call. Trimming stripped 4 bases from V and 3 bases from J, with 15 bases between. CDR3 size: 15 residues. Per germline, CDR1 MNHEY and CDR2 SMNVEV (reference sequence).

This chain links TRBV30 with TRBJ2-1, with D perhaps matching TRBD1 (7 bases). CDR1 is GTSNPN and CDR2 is SVGIG in the germline V gene (reference sequence). V was trimmed by 5 bases and J by 4 bases, leaving 21 bases between them. The CDR3 covers 16 residues. CDR3 amino acids: CAWDSGGRGSYNEQFF. The DNA of the CDR3 is TGTGCCTGGGATTCCGGGGGCAGGGGGTCTTACAATGAGCAGTTCTTC.

This clone has only a few counts. The chain uses TRBV2 and TRBJ2-7, with 7 bases that match TRBD1. This CDR3 is 15 amino acids long. Germline V lookup: CDR1 SNHLY, CDR2 FYNNEI. Trimming at V came to 5 bases and at J to 0 bases, leaving 7 bases not matched to a gene. CDR3 in amino acids: CASSPDRLPSYEQYF. Written as DNA, the CDR3 is TGTGCCAGCAGTCCGGACAGGCTACCCTCCTACGAGCAGTACTTC.

This clone has just a few counts. The J gene is TRBJ2-1, the V gene TRBV11-3; D gene ambiguous. Germline loops: CDR1 SGHNT, CDR2 YENEEA. The CDR3 is made up of 13 amino acids. The V and J ends lost 2 bases and 7 bases respectively, with 9 bases between them. CDR3 residues: CASSLPTGNEQFF. The CDR3 DNA reads as TGTGCCAGCAGCTTACCCACCGGGAATGAGCAGTTCTTC.